These 22 T cell receptor beta chains originate from one sample sequenced in a study of blood T cell repertoires in COVID-19. Sequencing used immunoSEQ multiplex PCR; TCRdb keeps in-frame clones, though not all of them. The sample consists of 150,000 to 200,000 clones, about 80% of them appearing once. Sequencing was done on a sample of PBMCs or T cells enriched from blood (not recorded which). The source is a woman aged 70-85 years in a cohort exposed to, infected with or recovered from COVID-19 (not recorded which).

This clone was found once. The chain links TRBV28 to TRBJ2-1; perhaps TRBD1 as D (5 bases). Trimming took 2 bases from V and 3 from J, leaving 20 bases between them. CDR1 and CDR2 from the germline V gene are MDHEN and SYDVKM. The CDR3 extends over 18 amino acids. CDR3 residues: CASSLPLLRESGYNEQFF. For the CDR3, the DNA is TGTGCCAGCAGTTTACCGCTACTCAGGGAATCGGGCTACAATGAGCAGTTCTTC.

The chain combines TRBV2 with TRBJ1-1; D is perhaps TRBD1 (5 bases). Trimming stripped 4 bases from V and 13 bases from J, with 13 bases between. Germline lookup yields CDR1 SNHLY and CDR2 FYNNEI. CDR3 length equals 11 residues. This chain's CDR3 is CASSVLGACFF. The DNA for the CDR3 is TGTGCCAGCAGTGTGCTTGGGGCGTGTTTCTTT.

This chain connects TRBV7-9 to TRBJ2-7; TRBD2 aligns across 9 bases. With 5 bases clipped from V and 6 bases from J, the junction kept 2 bases outside the gene matches. The CDR3 covers 12 residues. Germline CDR1 reads SEHNR; CDR2 reads FQNEAQ (reference sequence). The CDR3 here is CASSLTSGEQYF. In nucleotides, the CDR3 is TGTGCCAGCAGCCTGACTAGCGGCGAGCAGTACTTC.

The sample holds one count of this clone. The chain recombines TRBV19 with TRBJ2-2, with 10 bases matching TRBD1. After removal of 5 bases from V and 6 bases from J, the junction contained 6 bases not matched to a gene. Germline V gene data show CDR1 as LNHDA and CDR2 as SQIVND (reference sequence). The CDR3 has 15 residues. Written as DNA, the CDR3 is TGTGCCAGTAGTTTGACAGGGGGCCGACCCGGGGAGCTGTTTTTT. This sequence encodes CASSLTGGRPGELFF.

The chain has TRBV20-1 and TRBJ2-3; D not certain. Germline CDR1 is DFQATT and CDR2 is SNEGSKA (reference sequence). Deletions cut 3 bases from V and 6 bases from J, with 13 bases between. The CDR3 consists of 13 residues. Here the CDR3 reads CSASGRLADTQYF. The CDR3 nucleotides read TGCAGTGCTAGTGGGCGGTTGGCGGATACGCAGTATTTT.

This clone has a single count. For the CDR3, the DNA is TGTGCCAGTAGTATAGGAGGAGGGACCTATGGCTACACCTTC. It encodes CASSIGGGTYGYTF. V and J are TRBV19 and TRBJ1-2; possibly TRBD1 for D (5 bases). Germline loops: CDR1 LNHDA, CDR2 SQIVND (reference sequence). The CDR3 covers 14 residues. Deletions cut 1 base from V and 4 bases from J, with 10 bases between.

V and J are TRBV23-1 and TRBJ2-4; weak D call: TRBD1 (5 bases). TRBV23-1 is annotated as an ORF whose role is uncertain. The V end lost 4 bases, the J end lost 3 bases, and 19 bases lay between the germline ends. The CDR3 spans 17 residues. The CDR3, as DNA: TGCGCCAGCAGTCGCGCCGGACGCAGGGAAGGCAAAAACATTCAGTACTTC. Protein product: CASSRAGRREGKNIQYF.

This clone has a handful of counts. The chain couples TRBV21-1 to TRBJ1-5; TRBD1, the D gene given by the table, was not confirmed from the DNA. TRBV21-1 is flagged as a pseudogene. There are 13 residues in the CDR3. The CDR3 DNA reads TGTGCCAGCAGCAAAGGACAAAATCAGCCCCAGCATTTT. Its protein is CASSKGQNQPQHF.

The chain employs TRBV9 and TRBJ2-3; TRBD2 matches 10 bases. V lost 0 bases to trimming and J lost 6 bases; unmatched junction nucleotides: 10. Germline CDR1 and CDR2: SGDLS and YYNGEE. This CDR3 has 17 amino acids. The CDR3 loop is CASSVVASGGPGDTQYF. DNA for the CDR3: TGTGCCAGCAGCGTAGTTGCTAGCGGGGGCCCAGGGGATACGCAGTATTTT.

This clone was detected a few times. The V call is TRBV6-5, the J call TRBJ1-2; D unclear. The CDR3 consists of 14 residues. Trimming removed 8 bases at V and 2 bases at J, with 15 bases between. Germline lookup yields CDR1 MNHEY and CDR2 SVGAGI. The CDR3 here is CASYGEGINYGYTF. The CDR3 DNA follows: TGTGCCAGCTACGGGGAGGGAATAAACTATGGCTACACCTTC.

This sequence joins TRBV5-5 and TRBJ1-5; the D gene is possibly TRBD1 (6 bases). This CDR3 is built from 16 residues. Germline V gene data show CDR1 as SGHKS and CDR2 as YYEKEE (reference sequence). Between the trimmed V and J ends, which lost 4 bases and 5 bases, there was a span of 19 bases. The CDR3 region is CASSLYQDRRDQPQHF. CDR3 nucleotides: TGTGCCAGCAGCCTGTATCAGGACAGACGAGATCAGCCCCAGCATTTT. The full variable domain, with the rest looked up from reference TRBV5-5 and TRBJ1-5, is DAGVTQSPTHLIKTRGQQVTLRCSPISGHKSVSWYQQVLGQGPQFIFQYYEKEERGRGNFPDRFSARQFPNYSSELNVNALLLGDSALYLCASSLYQDRRDQPQHFGDGTRLSIL.

The V and J genes are TRBV6-1 and TRBJ2-1, with D perhaps matching TRBD1 (6 bases). Trimming stripped 3 bases from V and 4 bases from J, with 10 bases between. This CDR3 spans 14 amino acids. The germline gives CDR1 MNHNS, CDR2 SASEGT. CDR3 sequence (DNA): TGTGCCAGCAGTGACGGACAGTCATACAATGAGCAGTTCTTC. It is translated as CASSDGQSYNEQFF.

This chain joins TRBV3-1 (or the pseudogene TRBV3-2) and TRBJ1-4, with D unresolved. CDR3 length: 14 amino acids. V was pared by 5 bases and J by 5 bases, with 12 bases between. Germline V gene sequence: CDR1 LGHDT, CDR2 YNNKEL (reference sequence). CDR3 DNA sequence: TGTGCCAGCAGCTCCGGCCAGGTCAATGAAAAACTGTTTTTT. This translates into CASSSGQVNEKLFF.

This rearrangement joins TRBV6-2 or TRBV6-3 to TRBJ2-1, with 9 bases lining up with TRBD2. Germline values: CDR1 MNHEY, CDR2 SVGEGT. V shed 3 bases and J 5 bases; nucleotides not matched to a gene: 2. The CDR3 has 14 residues. The CDR3: CASSYGGGDNEQFF. Written as DNA, the CDR3 is TGTGCCAGCAGTTATGGCGGGGGGGACAATGAGCAGTTCTTC.

The genes are TRBV19 and TRBJ1-4; 9 bases match TRBD1. CDR1 is LNHDA, CDR2 SQIVND, per germline (reference sequence). J gave up 6 bases and V 7 bases, and 9 bases lay outside the gene matches. The CDR3 spans 15 residues. The CDR3: CASNSGTGRDEKLFF. CDR3 coding DNA: TGTGCCAGTAACTCCGGGACAGGGAGAGATGAAAAACTGTTTTTT.

In its sample, this clone was seen a few times. The CDR3 nucleotides read TGTGCCAGCAGACCTACGTGGCTGAGGTACACTGAAGCTTTCTTT. The encoded protein is CASRPTWLRYTEAFF. The chain links TRBV6-4 to TRBJ1-1, with D uncertain. Germline-derived CDR1 and CDR2 are MRHNA and SNTAGT. This CDR3 comprises 15 residues. With 6 bases removed from V and 3 bases from J, the gap between germline ends came to 17 bases.

This clone was seen only a few times. The chain recombines TRBV27 with TRBJ2-1; no clear D gene. This CDR3 is built from 13 residues. In germline, CDR1 is MNHEY, CDR2 SMNVEV (reference sequence). Trimming left V 6 bases short and J 3 bases short, with 9 bases between. The CDR3 nucleotides are TGTGCCAGCAGCATAACAGTCTACAATGAGCAGTTCTTC. This sequence encodes CASSITVYNEQFF.

The genes are TRBV28 and TRBJ1-1; D is possibly TRBD1 (5 bases). The CDR3 length is 15 residues. The germline gives CDR1 MDHEN, CDR2 SYDVKM. The ends were cut back, 4 bases at V and 11 bases at J, with 23 bases in the middle. CDR3 in amino acids: CASSYGPNVGTGAFF. CDR3 DNA: TGTGCCAGCAGTTATGGCCCCAACGTAGGGACTGGGGCTTTCTTT. The full variable domain, in which reference TRBV28 and TRBJ1-1 provide the parts outside the CDR3, is DVKVTQSSRYLVKRTGEKVFLECVQDMDHENMFWYRQDPGLGLRLIYFSYDVKMKEKGDIPEGYSVSREKKERFSLILESASTNQTSMYLCASSYGPNVGTGAFFGQGTRLTVV.

The CDR3 here is CASRYRTDYGYTF. The CDR3 bases are TGTGCCAGCAGGTACAGGACGGATTATGGCTACACCTTC. The chain links TRBV7-2 to TRBJ1-2, with TRBD1 as a possible D gene (5 bases). CDR3 length: 13 amino acids. The V end was cut by 6 bases, the J end by 5 bases, with 13 bases between. The germline CDR1 and CDR2 sequences are SGHTA and FQGNSA.

The rearrangement uses TRBV11-2 and TRBJ2-7; 13 bases are shared with TRBD2. This CDR3 has 18 residues. Germline assignment: CDR1 SGHAT and CDR2 FQNNGV. The junction had 11 bases not matched to a gene; V was cut back by 4 bases and J by 2 bases. Here the CDR3 DNA reads TGTGCCAGCAGCTCACTCGGACTAGCGGGAGTAGTACCCTACGAGCAGTACTTC. It yields the protein CASSSLGLAGVVPYEQYF.

This chain connects TRBV7-8 to TRBJ1-2, with TRBD1 matching over 11 bases. V shed 5 bases and J 5 bases; nucleotides not matched to a gene: 7. CDR1 and CDR2 from the germline V gene are SGHVS and FQNEAQ. There are 15 residues in the CDR3. CDR3 coding DNA: TGTGCCAGCAGCCTTAACGGACAGGGGGCATATGGCTACACCTTC. It encodes CASSLNGQGAYGYTF. The full variable domain, in which reference TRBV7-8 and TRBJ1-2 provide the parts outside the CDR3, is GAGVSQSPRYKVAKRGQDVALRCDPISGHVSLFWYQQALGQGPEFLTYFQNEAQLDKSGLPSDRFFAERPEGSVSTLKIQRTQQEDSAVYLCASSLNGQGAYGYTFGSGTRLTVV.

The rearrangement uses TRBV5-1 and TRBJ1-2; D is possibly TRBD1 (5 bases). Germline assignment: CDR1 SGHRS and CDR2 YFSETQ. Trimming cost V 5 bases and J 3 bases, with 17 bases left between them. The CDR3 consists of 15 residues. CDR3 DNA: TGCGCCAGCAGGAACAGACCGACAGACGACTATGGCTACACCTTC. It translates to CASRNRPTDDYGYTF.